This T cell receptor beta chain was recorded in a study of regulatory T cells in long-lasting Graves disease. The wider study: Antithyroid drugs had been given to newly diagnosed Graves' patients for under 3 months.

Germline loops: CDR1 DFQATT, CDR2 SNEGSKA (reference sequence). CDR3 length: 15 residues. V was clipped by 3 bases and J by 0 bases; unmatched bases: 4. Regarding time point: newly diagnosed GD, antithyroid drugs for less than 3 months. The TCR library was made from RNA that had been extracted from PBMCs in TRIzol. The patient group derived from an endocrinology department in Xi'an, China. Libraries of TCR beta came from iRepertoire HTBI primers plus Arm-PCR of CDR3 regions. TCRdb re-called the multiplex PCR reads through MiXCR, storing one row per CDR3 protein. The sample has approximately 350,000 distinct CDR3 sequences; roughly 17% are singletons. As for this clonotype: This sequence may be a read error, since a much larger clone differs from it by one base.

The same specimen was also included in a second study, on T cells in Graves' hyperthyroidism and ophthalmopathy.

The material sequenced was peripheral blood mononuclear cells (PBMCs), taken at new diagnosis, from a patient treated with antithyroid drugs. This sequence originates from a woman aged 18 to 35 with Graves disease. This chain joins TRBV20-1 and TRBJ2-7, with 11 bases matching TRBD2. In DNA form, the CDR3 reads TGCAGTGCTAGGGGACTAGCGGCAACCTCCTACGAGCAGTACTTC. This encodes CSARGLAATSYEQYF.